Listed below are T cell receptor beta chains from one sample, sequenced in a study of shared clonotypes between healthy human individuals. Sequenced by immunoSEQ multiplex PCR; TCRdb stores in-frame clones only, minus some. The sample lists about 2.1 million clones; about 94% were seen once. Sequences were obtained from naive CD8+ T cells from PBMCs. The source of these receptors is a man between 18 and 35 years old in good health. Some clones in this sample may be carry-over from other donors' samples. CDR3s leave out the opening cysteine and the closing phenylalanine or tryptophan. Fields, in order: J gene, clone size, V gene, CDR3 protein. Only part of the rows carry a size: once, few, many, or a class if the clone is expanded.

TRBJ1-4 | - | TRBV19 | ASSLSGGASTNEKLF
TRBJ2-1 | - | TRBV27 | ASSHLGFGLAGLSPPYNEQF
TRBJ2-6 | - | TRBV19 | ASNPQRSGANVLT
TRBJ2-4 | - | TRBV21-1 | ASSKPLAGAKNIQY
TRBJ2-5 | once | TRBV28 | ASSLLRGRETQY
TRBJ1-1 | - | TRBV7-9 | ASSRGVIPTMNTEAF
TRBJ2-7 | - | TRBV7-9 | ASSLGGGIRYEQY
TRBJ2-1 | - | TRBV11-2 | ASSPFRRGNEQF
TRBJ2-1 | once | TRBV7-9 | ASSPTSGSWIHEQF
TRBJ1-1 | few | TRBV6-6 | ASSPQSNTEAF